One sample yielded the 5 T cell receptor beta chains listed below, sequenced in a study of CD8 T cells in ankylosing spondylitis (dated by TCRdb to 2016 to 2017). Here is what the overall study found, with its caveats: A TCR beta motif made up of several highly homologous amino acid variants appeared to be characteristic of blood from ankylosing spondylitis patients.

Preparation of the library involved 5' RACE. Sequencing was carried out with an Illumina HiSeq 2500. Starting from the raw public reads, TCRdb applied fastp trimming at Q25, assembled clones with MiXCR and retained in-frame beta chains. Under each unique CDR3 protein, matching rows form one entry showing the most common genes and DNA. Here the sample has under 450,000 distinct CDR3 sequences; roughly 18% occur a single time. Jointly, the top ten make up over 1% of the sample. The antigens these receptors bind are not known. Source material: blood, either unsorted or a sorted T cell fraction (not recorded which). The origin of the receptors is a male donor with ankylosing spondylitis.

V is TRBV6-5 and J is TRBJ2-3; 9 nucleotides align to TRBD2. J gave up 5 bases and V 3 bases, and 9 bases lay outside the gene matches. Germline V CDR1 and CDR2: MNHEY, SVGAGI. This CDR3 is 16 amino acids long. For the CDR3, the DNA is TGTGCCAGCAGTTATAGCGGGAGTGGGGGAGGAGATACGCAGTATTTT. Translating it yields CASSYSGSGGGDTQYF.

This chain connects TRBV20-1 to TRBJ2-5, with a tentative D call TRBD2 (5 bases). Germline V gene lookup returns CDR1 DFQATT and CDR2 SNEGSKA (reference sequence). The germline V and J ends were trimmed by 2 bases and 0 bases, with 7 bases remaining between them. This CDR3 is built from 13 residues. CDR3 amino acids: CSARRTHQETQYF. The CDR3 nucleotides are TGCAGTGCTAGACGGACTCACCAAGAGACCCAGTACTTC.

The V gene is TRBV5-1, the J gene TRBJ2-7, with D perhaps TRBD1 or TRBD2 (6 bases each). The CDR3 extends over 15 amino acids. V shed 5 bases and J shed 6 bases, with 21 bases lying between them. CDR1 and CDR2 from the germline V gene are SGHRS and YFSETQ. DNA of the CDR3: TGCGCCAGCAGGCCTCAAGGGGGGCTAAGTCCCGAGCAGTACTTC. This codes for CASRPQGGLSPEQYF.

This clonotype was observed many times. The chain combines TRBV7-9 with TRBJ1-5; D unresolved. CDR3 length equals 13 residues. Germline lookup yields CDR1 SEHNR and CDR2 FQNEAQ (reference sequence). The ends were cut back, 2 bases at V and 4 bases at J, with 6 bases in the middle. The CDR3 sequence: CASSLQGNQPQHF. CDR3 DNA sequence: TGTGCCAGCAGCTTACAAGGGAATCAGCCCCAGCATTTT.

This clonotype was detected a few times. The chain has TRBV20-1 and TRBJ1-2, with 7 bases that match TRBD1. The CDR3 is made up of 14 amino acids. V lost 3 bases, J lost 4 bases, and 8 bases stayed unmatched. Per germline, CDR1 DFQATT and CDR2 SNEGSKA (reference sequence). The CDR3 sequence is CSASSDRAGYGYTF. The DNA of the CDR3 is TGCAGTGCTAGTTCCGACAGGGCTGGCTATGGCTACACCTTC.